This T cell receptor (beta chain) was identified in a study of tissue T cells after allogeneic stem cell transplantation. Assay used: immunoSEQ multiplex PCR; TCRdb lists only in-frame clones, some missing. The profile shows approximately 50,000 clones, around 70% of them singletons. Comments on this clone: Gene names and germline refer to mouse. Sequencing ends 1 residue short of the CDR3 end; the germline J gene provides the rest.

V lost 2 bases, J lost 0 bases, and 3 bases lay in between. The CDR3 spans 13 residues. From germline, CDR1 is SGHSA and CDR2 FRNQAP. This rearrangement joins TRBV16 to TRBJ2-3; D is undetermined. This receptor was obtained from a pool of C57BL/6 mice in good health. Sequenced material: sorted cells pooled from one or two spleens. The sequenced part of the CDR3 DNA is TGTGCAAGCAGCTTAAGTAGTGCAGAAACGCTGTAT. It encodes CASSLSSAETLY. The whole CDR3 reads CASSLSSAETLYF. The full variable domain, completed using reference TRBV16 and TRBJ2-3, is NAGVIQTPRHKVTGKGQEATLWCEPISGHSAVFWYRQTIVQGLEFLTYFRNQAPIDDSGMPKERFSAQMPNQSHSTLKIQSTQPQDSAVYLCASSLSSAETLYFGSGTRLTVL.